This TCR beta chain was documented in a study of CD8 T cells in Susac syndrome. The study, taken as a whole, reports: It was acknowledged by the study that relatively few individuals were included in its TCR sequencing and HLA analysis.

V shed 6 bases and J shed 0 bases, with 10 bases lying between them. The CDR3 sequence is 13 residues long. The germline CDR1 and CDR2 sequences are SGHRS and YFSETQ. Concerning this clonotype itself: Its cognate antigen is unknown.

Reverse transcription of 0.5 to 1 ug RNA was performed with random hexamers. TCRdb independently ran MiXCR on the immunoSEQ multiplex PCR reads; one entry per CDR3 protein. The sample holds about 130,000 distinct CDR3 sequences, 90% to 95% seen once. Sequencing of TCR beta, carried out with a high-throughput approach, was applied to CD8+ and CD4+ T cells from the blood. Healthy donors served as age- and sex-matched controls. Sequencing input: CD4+ T cells from PBMCs. The chain links TRBV5-1 to TRBJ2-7; D is unresolved. This clonotype originated in a human donor in good health. The CDR3 DNA reads as TGCGCCAGCACTGGAGCGAACTCCTACGAGCAGTACTTC. Amino acid sequence: CASTGANSYEQYF.